The source of this T cell receptor beta chain is a study of cytomegalovirus exposure and HLA in healthy donors. PCR primers comprised 60 Vbeta and 13 Jbeta primers. Authors' processing steps: Later work found 65 million to 85 million unique TCR beta chains, with about 10 million shared. Sequencing was performed with immunoSEQ multiplex PCR; in TCRdb, only in-frame clones are kept and a portion is missing. V and J calls and clone size are copied from that table; D and trimming were computed from the DNA. Here the sample spans roughly 150,000 clones, over 60% being singletons. Points on this clone: Antigen specificity is unknown.

Study-level results: Accurate prediction of HLA-A and HLA-B alleles (for most subjects) was reportedly achieved from TCR beta sequences. What a later analysis reportedly showed was that an Asian-associated ancestry cluster had fewer N-insertions than the roughly 700-donor mean.

Specimen: PBMCs. The source is a woman in her thirties in good health and CMV-seronegative.

The CDR3 loop is CASSAKEDYGYTF. CDR3 DNA: TGTGCCAGCAGCGCAAAGGAGGACTATGGCTACACCTTC. The chain employs TRBV9 and TRBJ1-2; no clear D. CDR1 SGDLS and CDR2 YYNGEE come from the germline V gene. Trimming took 3 bases from V and 3 from J, leaving 9 bases between them. The CDR3 spans 13 residues.